Here is one T cell receptor (beta chain) with its context. Its antigen is currently unknown. Libraries were prepared by immunoSEQ multiplex PCR; TCRdb keeps only in-frame clonotypes and omits some of them. The table has about 100,000 clones, around 88% seen once. This record comes from a study of PD-1 blockade in classical Hodgkin lymphoma. Relapse was seen in all patients after autologous stem cell transplantation, and brentuximab vedotin exposure was variable. Best responses included complete response and partial response; otherwise, the best response was progressive disease. Germline V gene sequence: CDR1 LNHDA, CDR2 SQIVND (reference sequence). Trimming removed 7 bases from V and 8 bases from J, with 15 bases in between. CDR3 size: 13 residues. Findings of the study overall: Newly diagnosed patients were said to have less baseline TCR diversity than healthy donors did. By C4D1 there was a significant rise in CD4+ TCR diversity but not in CD8+ TCR diversity.

The TCR originated in a human donor with classical Hodgkin lymphoma. This sequence joins TRBV19 and TRBJ2-1; tentatively, D is TRBD2 (5 bases). The specimen was peripheral blood mononuclear cells (PBMCs), collected before the second cycle of nivolumab. In nucleotides, the CDR3 is TGTGCCAGTAAAGACTATTCGGGCGATGAGCAGTTCTTC. Translated: CASKDYSGDEQFF.